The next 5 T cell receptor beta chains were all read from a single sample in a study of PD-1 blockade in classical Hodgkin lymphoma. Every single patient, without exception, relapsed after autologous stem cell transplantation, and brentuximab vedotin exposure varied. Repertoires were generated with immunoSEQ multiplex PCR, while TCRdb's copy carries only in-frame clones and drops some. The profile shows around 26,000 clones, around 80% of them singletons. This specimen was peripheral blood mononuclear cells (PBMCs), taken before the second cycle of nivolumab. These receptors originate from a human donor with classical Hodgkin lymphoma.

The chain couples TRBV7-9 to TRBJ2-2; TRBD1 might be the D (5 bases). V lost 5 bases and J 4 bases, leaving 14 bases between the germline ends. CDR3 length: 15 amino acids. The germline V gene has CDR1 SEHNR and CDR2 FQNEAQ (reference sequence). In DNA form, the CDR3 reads TGTGCCAGCAGCCCCAGCAGGGCGGTCACCGGGGAGCTGTTTTTT. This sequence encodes CASSPSRAVTGELFF. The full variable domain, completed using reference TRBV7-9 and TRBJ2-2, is DTGVSQNPRHKITKRGQNVTFRCDPISEHNRLYWYRQTLGQGPEFLTYFQNEAQLEKSRLLSDRFSAERPKGSFSTLEIQRTEQGDSAMYLCASSPSRAVTGELFFGEGSRLTVL.

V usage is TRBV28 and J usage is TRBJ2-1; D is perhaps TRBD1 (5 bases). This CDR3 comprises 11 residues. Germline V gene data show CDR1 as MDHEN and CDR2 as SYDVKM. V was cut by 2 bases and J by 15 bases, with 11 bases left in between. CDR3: CASSLRGRGFF. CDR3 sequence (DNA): TGTGCCAGCAGTTTAAGGGGTCGCGGGTTCTTC.

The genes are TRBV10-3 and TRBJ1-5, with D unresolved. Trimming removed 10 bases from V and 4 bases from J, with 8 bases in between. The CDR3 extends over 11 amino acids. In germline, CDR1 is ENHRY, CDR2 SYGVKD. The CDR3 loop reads CASGLNQPQHF. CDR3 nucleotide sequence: TGTGCCAGCGGGTTAAATCAGCCCCAGCATTTT.

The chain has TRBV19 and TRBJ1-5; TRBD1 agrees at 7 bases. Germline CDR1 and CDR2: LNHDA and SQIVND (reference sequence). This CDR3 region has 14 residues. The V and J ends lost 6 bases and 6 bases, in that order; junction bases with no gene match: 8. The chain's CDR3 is CASRPRQGSQPQHF. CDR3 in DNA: TGTGCCAGTAGGCCCAGACAGGGTAGTCAGCCCCAGCATTTT.

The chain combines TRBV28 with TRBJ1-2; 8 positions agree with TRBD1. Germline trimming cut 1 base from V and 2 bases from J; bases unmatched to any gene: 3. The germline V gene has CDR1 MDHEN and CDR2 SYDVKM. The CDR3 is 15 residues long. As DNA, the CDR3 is TGTGCCAGCAGTTTATCAGGACAGGGAAACTATGGCTACACCTTC. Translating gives CASSLSGQGNYGYTF.